The entry below gives a single TCR beta chain sequence along with its context. What it recognizes is unknown. These data originate in a study of monozygotic twins with inflammatory bowel disease. TCRalpha and TCRbeta cDNA went through two nested PCRs of around 15 and 10 cycles. From its re-call of the 5' RACE reads, TCRdb lists each CDR3 protein once, without DNA. The sample features approximately 160,000 distinct CDR3 sequences, with 7.4% in its top ten. Study-level results: The authors could not tell different T cell subtypes apart.

Per donor there was one draw, yielding a blood sample of around 2.3 ml. CDR1 and CDR2 from the germline V gene are SQVTM and ANQGSEA. The CDR3 loop spans 18 amino acids. The receptor comes from a human donor with ulcerative colitis or Crohn's disease, or a healthy co-twin of an affected twin (not recorded which). The sequencing sample was made of blood. The J gene is TRBJ2-3, the V gene TRBV29-1; the TCRdb D gene call, TRBD2, has no DNA to confirm it. CDR3 in amino acids: CSVPGLAGGRPSTDTQYF.